Shown below are 8 T cell receptor beta chains from a single sample sequenced in a study of spatial heterogeneity in lung cancer. Time point of the sample: sample taken at primary tumor resection. Sequencing covered unsorted whole RNA taken from tumor, nontumor lung or frozen PBMC. One entry per CDR3 protein, called by TCRdb with MiXCR from the 5' RACE reads. This table has around 63,000 distinct CDR3 sequences, 8.4% appearing once. The sample in question was PBMCs, obtained at surgery. All receptors come from a female donor with early-stage non-small cell lung cancer.

The rearrangement uses TRBV27 and TRBJ1-1; D remains unclear. The CDR3 runs to 14 residues. Germline V lookup: CDR1 MNHEY, CDR2 SMNVEV (reference sequence). The V end lost 6 bases, the J end lost 1 base, and 12 bases lay between the germline ends. In nucleotides, the CDR3 is TGTGCCAGCAGCCCCCTAATGCCGAACACTGAAGCTTTCTTT. This sequence encodes CASSPLMPNTEAFF.

The rearrangement links TRBV27 to TRBJ2-4; tentative D call: TRBD2 (6 bases). The germline V and J ends were trimmed by 2 bases and 4 bases, with 15 bases remaining between them. Germline lookup yields CDR1 MNHEY and CDR2 SMNVEV (reference sequence). This CDR3 contains 16 residues. The CDR3 DNA sequence: TGTGCCAGCAGTTTAATGGGAACTAGCTTTAAAAACATTCAGTACTTC. Protein: CASSLMGTSFKNIQYF.

There are many counts of this clonotype. The genes are TRBV28 and TRBJ2-1, with 8 bases identical to TRBD2. This CDR3 comprises 15 residues. The trim removed 6 bases at V and 5 bases at J, leaving 9 bases unmatched. The germline V gene encodes CDR1 MDHEN and CDR2 SYDVKM. CDR3 nucleotides: TGTGCCAGCAGCCGCTGGGGTAGCGGGGACAATGAGCAGTTCTTC. It is translated as CASSRWGSGDNEQFF.

This clonotype was seen repeatedly, ten times or more. The rearrangement links TRBV18 to TRBJ1-1, with D hard to call. The V and J ends lost 6 bases and 0 bases respectively, with 17 bases between them. The CDR3 sequence is 16 residues long. Per the germline V gene, CDR1 is KGHSH and CDR2 is LQKENI. This CDR3 reads CASSSSRQSMNTEAFF. CDR3 sequence (DNA): TGTGCCAGCTCCTCCTCCAGGCAGAGCATGAACACTGAAGCTTTCTTT.

The chain recombines TRBV7-2 with TRBJ1-1; D is ambiguous. Germline CDR1 and CDR2: SGHTA and FQGNSA. With 1 base removed from V and 7 bases from J, the gap between germline ends came to 10 bases. The CDR3 runs to 13 residues. The CDR3 here is CASSLGTDGEAFF. The DNA for the CDR3 is TGTGCCAGCAGCTTAGGTACGGACGGTGAAGCTTTCTTT. Looking up the rest from reference TRBV7-2 and TRBJ1-1 gives the full variable domain: GAGVSQSPSNKVTEKGKDVELRCDPISGHTALYWYRQSLGQGLEFLIYFQGNSAPDKSGLPSDRFSAERTGGSVSTLTIQRTQQEDSAVYLCASSLGTDGEAFFGQGTRLTVV.

The V gene is TRBV18, the J gene TRBJ1-1; D remains unclear. The germline V gene encodes CDR1 KGHSH and CDR2 LQKENI. Trimming removed 2 bases at V and 4 bases at J, with 11 bases between. The CDR3 has 14 residues. CDR3 residues: CASSPTVSVTEAFF. The CDR3 bases are TGTGCCAGCTCACCAACGGTGAGTGTCACTGAAGCTTTCTTT.

In regard to this clonotype: This may arise from a read error, as a much more abundant clone is one base away. V usage is TRBV5-4 and J usage is TRBJ2-3, with D perhaps TRBD2 (6 bases). The CDR3 runs to 15 residues. From germline, CDR1 is SGHNT and CDR2 YYREEE (reference sequence). The CDR3 reads CASSPRDLSRDTQYF. CDR3 coding DNA: TGTGCCAGCAGCCCGCGGGACCTTAGCAGAGATACGCAGTATTTT.

The CDR3, as DNA: TGCAGTGCAAGCCGGCTAGCGGGAGGGGGGAATGAGCAGTTCTTC. Translating gives CSASRLAGGGNEQFF. The rearrangement joins TRBV20-1 to TRBJ2-1, with TRBD2 matching 12 bases. The V gene end was trimmed by 6 bases and the J gene end by 7 bases; junction bases not matched to a gene: 10. Germline-derived CDR1 and CDR2 are DFQATT and SNEGSKA (reference sequence). The CDR3 spans 15 residues.